The present TCR beta chain was sequenced within a study of T cells after yellow fever vaccination. This clonotype was counted ten times or more. Its antigen is not known. Universal primer sites and UMIs were introduced during 5'RACE template-switching synthesis of TCR cDNA. TCRdb processed the 5' RACE reads anew with MiXCR; each CDR3 protein has one entry. Of some 350,000 distinct CDR3 sequences detected, roughly 6.1% appear once; the ten largest clones hold approximately 15%. Whole-study results and caveats: In post-booster samples, most primary-vaccination clones reappeared (roughly 96% CD4, about 91% CD8).

Germline CDR1 SQVTM, CDR2 ANQGSEA. This CDR3 is built from 15 residues. With 6 bases clipped from V and 7 bases from J, the junction kept 16 bases outside the gene matches. The receptor's source is a man under 40 who received the YFV17D yellow fever vaccine. The source was PBMCs, collected 5 days after the yellow fever booster vaccination. This chain uses TRBV29-1 with TRBJ2-5; 8 bases are shared with TRBD2. The CDR3 region has the DNA TGCAGCGTCCGCCCCAGAAGCGGGGGCGTTGGGACCCAGTACTTC. This sequence encodes CSVRPRSGGVGTQYF. The whole variable domain, remainder taken from reference TRBV29-1 and TRBJ2-5, is SAVISQKPSRDICQRGTSLTIQCQVDSQVTMMFWYRQQPGQSLTLIATANQGSEATYESGFVIDKFPISRPNLTFSTLTVSNMSPEDSSIYLCSVRPRSGGVGTQYFGPGTRLLVL.